This paragraph reports one T cell receptor (beta chain). Disease duration under 2 months; hyperthyroidism patients were aged 18 to 65. The study left out patients who had uncontrolled infection, other autoimmune disease, pregnancy or lactation. Thyroid ultrasound, orbital computed tomography, clinical symptoms, and serum thyroxine and TRAb underpinned diagnoses. Germline CDR1 and CDR2: SGHRS and YFSETQ. Trimming pared 2 bases from V and 3 bases from J, leaving 12 bases between. This CDR3 has 14 residues. The data stem from a study of T cells in Graves' hyperthyroidism and ophthalmopathy. Amplification of TCR beta CDR3 regions was performed using RNA transcripts as template. HTBI primers were employed in a first-round RT-PCR of the TCR CDR3. TCRdb itself ran the multiplex PCR reads through MiXCR, one entry per CDR3 protein. The sample carries about 560,000 distinct CDR3 sequences, around 45% recorded once.

The chain combines TRBV5-1 with TRBJ2-7, with D perhaps matching TRBD1 or TRBD2 (6 bases each). This receptor was identified in a woman younger than 35 with Graves' hyperthyroidism. The sequenced sample consisted of peripheral blood or thyroid tissue (not recorded which). CDR3 nucleotides: TGCGCCAGCAGCTTTAGGGGGGAGTACTACGAGCAGTACTTC. It is translated as CASSFRGEYYEQYF. The whole variable domain, filled in from reference TRBV5-1 and TRBJ2-7, reads KAGVTQTPRYLIKTRGQQVTLSCSPISGHRSVSWYQQTPGQGLQFLFEYFSETQRNKGNFPGRFSGRQFSNSRSEMNVSTLELGDSALYLCASSFRGEYYEQYFGPGTRLTVT.